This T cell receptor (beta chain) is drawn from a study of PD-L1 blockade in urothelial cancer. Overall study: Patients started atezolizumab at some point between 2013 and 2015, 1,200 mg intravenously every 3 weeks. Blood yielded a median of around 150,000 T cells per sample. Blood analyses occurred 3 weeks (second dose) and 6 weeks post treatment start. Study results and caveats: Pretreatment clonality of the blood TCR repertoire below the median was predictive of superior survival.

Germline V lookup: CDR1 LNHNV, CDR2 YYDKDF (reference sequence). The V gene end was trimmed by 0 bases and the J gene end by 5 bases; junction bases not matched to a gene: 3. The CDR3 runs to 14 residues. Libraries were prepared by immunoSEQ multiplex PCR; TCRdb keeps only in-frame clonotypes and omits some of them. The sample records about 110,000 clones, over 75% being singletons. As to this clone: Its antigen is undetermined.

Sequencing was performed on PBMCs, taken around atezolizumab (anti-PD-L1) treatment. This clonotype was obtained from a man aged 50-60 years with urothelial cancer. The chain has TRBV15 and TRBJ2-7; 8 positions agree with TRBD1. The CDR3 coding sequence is TGTGCCACCAGCAGAGACAGGGGGCCCCACGAGCAGTACTTC. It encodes CATSRDRGPHEQYF.